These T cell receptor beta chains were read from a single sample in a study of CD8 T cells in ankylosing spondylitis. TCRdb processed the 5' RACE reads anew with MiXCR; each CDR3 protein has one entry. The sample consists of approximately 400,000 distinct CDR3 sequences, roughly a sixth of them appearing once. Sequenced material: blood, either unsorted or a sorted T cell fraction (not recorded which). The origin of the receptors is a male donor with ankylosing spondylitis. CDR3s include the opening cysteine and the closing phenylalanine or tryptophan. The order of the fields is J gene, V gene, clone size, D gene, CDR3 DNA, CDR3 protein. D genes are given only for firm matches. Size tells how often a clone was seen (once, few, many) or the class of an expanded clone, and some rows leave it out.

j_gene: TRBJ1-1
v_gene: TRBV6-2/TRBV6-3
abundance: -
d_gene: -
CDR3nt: TGTGCCAGCCATCCCGGGGGGAACACTGAAGCTTTCTTT
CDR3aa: CASHPGGNTEAFF

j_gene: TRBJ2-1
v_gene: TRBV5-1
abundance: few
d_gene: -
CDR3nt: TGCGCCAGCAGCCCAACCCCGGGGTACAATGAGCAGTTCTTC
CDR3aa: CASSPTPGYNEQFF

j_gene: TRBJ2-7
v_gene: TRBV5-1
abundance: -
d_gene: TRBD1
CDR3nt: TGCGCCAGCAGCTACCCCACAGACAGGGGGCATTTCTACGAGCAGTACTTC
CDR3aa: CASSYPTDRGHFYEQYF

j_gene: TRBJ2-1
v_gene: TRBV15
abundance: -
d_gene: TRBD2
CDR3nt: TGTGCCACCAGCAGGTATAGCGGGAGAGGCGACAATGAGCAGTTCTTC
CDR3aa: CATSRYSGRGDNEQFF

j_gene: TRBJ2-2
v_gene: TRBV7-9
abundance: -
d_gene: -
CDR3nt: TGTGCCAGCAGCTTAACAGGACTTACCGGGGAGCTGTTTTTT
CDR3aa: CASSLTGLTGELFF

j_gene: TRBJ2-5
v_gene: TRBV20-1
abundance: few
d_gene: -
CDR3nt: TGCAGTGCTAGAGATCGAGTTAAAGAGACCCAGTACTTC
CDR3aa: CSARDRVKETQYF

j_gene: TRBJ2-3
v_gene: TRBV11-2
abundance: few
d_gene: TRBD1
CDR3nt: TGTGCCAGCGGAGACAGGGGCCGAACTACAGATACGCAGTATTTT
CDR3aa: CASGDRGRTTDTQYF

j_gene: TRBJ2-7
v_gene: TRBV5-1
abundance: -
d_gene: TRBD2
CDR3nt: TGCGCCAGCAGCAGCGGGACTAGCGCCTACTACGAGCAGTACTTC
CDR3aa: CASSSGTSAYYEQYF

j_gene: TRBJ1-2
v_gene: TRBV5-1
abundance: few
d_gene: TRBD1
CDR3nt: TGCGCCAGCAGCGTCGGGACAGAATATGGCTACACCTTC
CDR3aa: CASSVGTEYGYTF

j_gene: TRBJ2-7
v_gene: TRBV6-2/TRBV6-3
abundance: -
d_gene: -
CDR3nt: TGTGCCAGCAGTCCGCAGGGACACTACGAGCAGTACTTC
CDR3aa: CASSPQGHYEQYF

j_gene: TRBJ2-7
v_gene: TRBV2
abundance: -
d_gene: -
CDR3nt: TGTGCCAGCAGTATGGACGGGTACGAGCAGTACTTC
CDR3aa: CASSMDGYEQYF

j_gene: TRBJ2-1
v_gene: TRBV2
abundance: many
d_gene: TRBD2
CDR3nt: TGTGCCAGCAGGGAAGAGGGATTAGCGGGCAATGAGCAGTTCTTC
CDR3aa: CASREEGLAGNEQFF

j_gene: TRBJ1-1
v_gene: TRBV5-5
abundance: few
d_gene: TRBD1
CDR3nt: TGTGCCAGCAGCCCTGGACAGGGGAGAACTGAAGCTTTCTTT
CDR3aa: CASSPGQGRTEAFF

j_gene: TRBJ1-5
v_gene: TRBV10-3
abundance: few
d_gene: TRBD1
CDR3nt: TGTGCCATCAGTGAGACAGGGGCAGTTAGCAATCAGCCCCAGCATTTT
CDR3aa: CAISETGAVSNQPQHF

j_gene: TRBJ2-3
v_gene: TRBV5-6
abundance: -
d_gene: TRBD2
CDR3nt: TGTGCCAGCAGCTTGGTCCGTCGGAGACTAGCGCTAACAGATACGCAGTATTTT
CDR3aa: CASSLVRRRLALTDTQYF

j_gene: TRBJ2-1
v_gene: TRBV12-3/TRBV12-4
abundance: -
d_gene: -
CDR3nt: TGTGCCAGCAGCAGGGGATCCGGGACTATCGTTGAGCAGTTCTTC
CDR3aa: CASSRGSGTIVEQFF

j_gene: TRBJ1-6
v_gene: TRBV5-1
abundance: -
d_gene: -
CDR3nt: TGCGCCAGCAGCTTCAGGGGAGGGAATTCACCCCTCCACTTT
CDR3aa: CASSFRGGNSPLHF

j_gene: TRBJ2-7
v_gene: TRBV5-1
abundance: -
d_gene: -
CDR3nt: TGCGCCAGCAGCTTGATACCCACCATGGAGAGCGAGCAGTACTTC
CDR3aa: CASSLIPTMESEQYF

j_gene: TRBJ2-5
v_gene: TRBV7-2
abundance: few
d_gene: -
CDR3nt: TGTGCCAGCAGCCGTCCGGGTCGCCAAGAGACCCAGTACTTC
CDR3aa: CASSRPGRQETQYF

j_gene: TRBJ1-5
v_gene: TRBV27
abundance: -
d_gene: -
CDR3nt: TGTGCCAGCAAGTCAGGGGATCAGCCCCAGCATTTT
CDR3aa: CASKSGDQPQHF

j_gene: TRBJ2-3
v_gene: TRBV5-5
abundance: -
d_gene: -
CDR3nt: TGTGCCAGCAGCTTGGGGCGCGCTAGCAGCACAGATACGCAGTATTTT
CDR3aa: CASSLGRASSTDTQYF

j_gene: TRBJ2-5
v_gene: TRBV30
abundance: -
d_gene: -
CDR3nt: TGTGCCTGGAGTCCACAAGAGACCCAGTACTTC
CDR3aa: CAWSPQETQYF

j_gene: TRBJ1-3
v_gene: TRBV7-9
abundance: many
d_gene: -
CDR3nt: TGTGCCAGCAGGCCAACGGGAAGCTCTGGAAACACCATATATTTT
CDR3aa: CASRPTGSSGNTIYF

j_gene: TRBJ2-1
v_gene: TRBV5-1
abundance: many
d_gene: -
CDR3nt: TGCGCCAGCTTCGAACCCGGCGGGGAGCAGTTCTTC
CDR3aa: CASFEPGGEQFF

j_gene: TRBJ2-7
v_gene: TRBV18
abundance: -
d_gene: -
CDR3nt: TGTGCCAGCTCACCACCGGGTCGTTACGAGCAGTACTTC
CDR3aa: CASSPPGRYEQYF

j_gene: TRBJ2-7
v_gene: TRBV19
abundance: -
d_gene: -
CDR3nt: TGTGCCAGTACCACTCCTAGGGGCGAGCAGTACTTC
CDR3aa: CASTTPRGEQYF

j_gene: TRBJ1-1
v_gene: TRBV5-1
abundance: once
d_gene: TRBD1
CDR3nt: TGCGCCAGCAGCTCTACAGGGGGGGGGGCCACTGAAGCTTTCTTT
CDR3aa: CASSSTGGGATEAFF

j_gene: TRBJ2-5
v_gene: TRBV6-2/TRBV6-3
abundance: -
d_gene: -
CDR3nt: TGTGCCAGCCGGGGGATGGCAGGCAGTACCAAGGTGACCCAGTACTTC
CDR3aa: CASRGMAGSTKVTQYF

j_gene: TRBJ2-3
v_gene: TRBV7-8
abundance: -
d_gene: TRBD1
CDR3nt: TGTGCCAGCAGCTATCGTCCCGGGACAGGGATTCGAGATACGCAGTATTTT
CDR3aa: CASSYRPGTGIRDTQYF

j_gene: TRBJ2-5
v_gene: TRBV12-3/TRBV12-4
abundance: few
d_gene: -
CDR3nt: TGTGCCAGCAGTTTAGGACACAACGCCCCCTCGGAAGAGACCCAGTACTTC
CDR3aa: CASSLGHNAPSEETQYF

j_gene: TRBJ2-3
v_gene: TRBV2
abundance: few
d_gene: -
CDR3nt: TGTGCCAGCAGAGAACAATGGGCCGGGGATACGCAGTATTTT
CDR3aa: CASREQWAGDTQYF